The 24 T cell receptor beta chains in this list originate from one sample, sequenced in a study of T cell repertoires in cytomegalovirus infection (dated by TCRdb to the late 2010s). For these receptors, no antigen is known. Sequencer: Illumina HiSeq 1500. TCRdb applied fastp at Q25 and MiXCR to the public reads, then kept only in-frame beta chains. Entries are consolidated by CDR3 protein sequence, retaining the most common genes and DNA. Across this sample there are roughly 150,000 distinct CDR3 sequences, with 32% seen only once. The ten biggest clones cover about 52% of the sample. The treatment or condition label, read with the paper, signifies: in vitro stimulation with specific CMV peptide epitopes to enrich CMV-specific T cells. Sequencing used CD8+ T cells from cultured PBMCs, obtained from culture after CMV antigen stimulation. Receptors originate from a human donor in good health (CMV status not recorded). Some clones in this sample may be carry-over from other donors' samples.

The gene calls are TRBV28 and TRBJ2-5, with TRBD1 identical over 7 bases. The CDR3 covers 16 residues. Germline-derived CDR1 and CDR2 are MDHEN and SYDVKM. V was pared by 6 bases and J by 2 bases, with 12 bases of the junction left unmatched. The CDR3 protein is CASRTPLDRRQETQYF. In DNA, the CDR3 is TGTGCCAGCAGAACCCCCTTGGACAGGAGACAAGAGACCCAGTACTTC.

The chain uses TRBV11-2 and TRBJ1-6, with TRBD1 as a possible D gene (5 bases). CDR1 is SGHAT, CDR2 FQNNGV, per germline. Trimming shortened V by 3 bases and J by 5 bases, and 5 bases separated the two germline ends. CDR3 size: 13 residues. CDR3 in DNA: TGTGCCAGCAGCTTGACAGATAATTCACCCCTCCACTTT. Amino acids: CASSLTDNSPLHF.

J is TRBJ1-4 and V is TRBV2; weak D call: TRBD1 (5 bases). CDR3 length: 14 residues. Germline V gives CDR1 SNHLY, CDR2 FYNNEI. V lost 6 bases and J 7 bases, leaving 15 bases between the germline ends. The CDR3 DNA is TGTGCCAGCAGGGTGGGGCAGGGTGGTGAAAAACTGTTTTTT. Its protein is CASRVGQGGEKLFF.

The CDR3 DNA reads as TGTGCCAGCAGTGGACAGGGAGGAAGGGCGACAGATACGCAGTATTTT. Amino acids: CASSGQGGRATDTQYF. This rearrangement joins TRBV2 to TRBJ2-3; TRBD1 is a possible D gene (7 bases). The CDR3 runs 16 residues. The germline gives CDR1 SNHLY, CDR2 FYNNEI. The V and J ends lost 4 bases and 3 bases respectively, with 17 bases between them.

V usage is TRBV28 and J usage is TRBJ2-7; 7 bases match TRBD2. The germline CDR1 and CDR2 sequences are MDHEN and SYDVKM. V gave up 7 bases and J gave up 1 base; unmatched junction bases: 10. There are 15 residues in the CDR3. In DNA form, the CDR3 reads TGTGCCAGCATTGACCCTGGGGGGGGATCCTACGAGCAGTACTTC. Translation: CASIDPGGGSYEQYF. The full variable domain, with the rest looked up from reference TRBV28 and TRBJ2-7, is DVKVTQSSRYLVKRTGEKVFLECVQDMDHENMFWYRQDPGLGLRLIYFSYDVKMKEKGDIPEGYSVSREKKERFSLILESASTNQTSMYLCASIDPGGGSYEQYFGPGTRLTVT.

Worth noting for this clonotype: The CDR3 carries no conserved terminal phenylalanine or tryptophan, so it likely arises from a read error. This chain connects TRBV7-6 to TRBJ2-1; tentative D call: TRBD2 (7 bases). The V and J ends lost 1 base and 2 bases respectively, with 12 bases between them. Per germline, CDR1 SGHVS and CDR2 FNYEAQ. The CDR3 has 16 amino acids. Written as DNA, the CDR3 is TGTGCCAGCAGCTTAGAAGGGGGGGGGCCCTACAATGAGCAGTTCTCC. This sequence encodes CASSLEGGGPYNEQFS.

This clonotype was observed a handful of times. V gene TRBV2 combines with J gene TRBJ1-6, with no clear D. The CDR3 has 15 amino acids. Between the trimmed V and J ends, which lost 3 bases and 10 bases, there was a span of 16 bases. Germline lookup yields CDR1 SNHLY and CDR2 FYNNEI. This CDR3 is CASSESTWLVSPLHF. In nucleotides, the CDR3 is TGTGCCAGCAGTGAGTCGACATGGCTGGTGTCACCCCTCCACTTT.

This clonotype turned up a few times. The V and J genes are TRBV7-2 and TRBJ2-3, with no clear D. The CDR3 is 13 amino acids. The ends were cut back, 1 base at V and 0 bases at J, with 2 bases in the middle. Germline V gene sequence: CDR1 SGHTA, CDR2 FQGNSA. CDR3 sequence reads: CASSLESTDTQYF. The CDR3 coding sequence is TGTGCCAGCAGCTTAGAAAGCACAGATACGCAGTATTTT.

This chain uses TRBV30 with TRBJ2-3, with unresolved D. Trimming removed 2 bases from V and 13 bases from J, with 19 bases in between. From germline, CDR1 is GTSNPN and CDR2 SVGIG (reference sequence). The CDR3 contains 13 residues. CDR3 amino acids: CAWSQVPGSHEYF. In DNA form, the CDR3 reads TGTGCCTGGAGTCAAGTACCGGGCTCCCATGAGTATTTT.

The V call is TRBV18, the J call TRBJ1-1; D not resolved. Trimming removed 2 bases from V and 6 bases from J, with 22 bases in between. Germline V gene sequence: CDR1 KGHSH, CDR2 LQKENI. This CDR3 is built from 17 residues. This CDR3 is CASSPIPTFENFAEAFF. The CDR3 bases are TGTGCCAGCTCACCAATTCCCACATTCGAGAATTTCGCTGAAGCTTTCTTT.

The genes are TRBV27 and TRBJ2-7; D unresolved. Trimming left V 6 bases short and J 2 bases short, with 8 bases between. CDR1 is MNHEY, CDR2 SMNVEV, per germline (reference sequence). This CDR3 has 12 amino acids. The CDR3 sequence is CASRGNPYEQYF. Here the CDR3 DNA reads TGTGCCAGCAGAGGCAACCCCTACGAGCAGTACTTC.

This clonotype occurred a few times. The J gene is TRBJ2-1, the V gene TRBV19; 7 positions agree with TRBD1. CDR3 length: 16 amino acids. The germline gives CDR1 LNHDA, CDR2 SQIVND (reference sequence). V gave up 3 bases and J gave up 9 bases; unmatched junction bases: 14. CDR3 region: CASSIGYGTEGIEQFF. In nucleotides, the CDR3 is TGTGCCAGTAGTATCGGTTATGGGACAGAGGGGATTGAGCAGTTCTTC.

J is TRBJ2-1 and V is TRBV7-6, with D tentatively TRBD1 (6 bases). Per the germline V gene, CDR1 is SGHVS and CDR2 is FNYEAQ. The CDR3 is made up of 16 amino acids. V was shortened by 5 bases and J by 8 bases, with 22 bases between the two germline ends. CDR3 sequence: CASSTNRDILRDEQFF. CDR3 nucleotides: TGTGCCAGCAGCACGAACCGGGACATCCTACGGGATGAGCAGTTCTTC.

The chain carries TRBV20-1 and TRBJ2-5; D unclear. Germline-derived CDR1 and CDR2 are DFQATT and SNEGSKA (reference sequence). This CDR3 is 13 amino acids long. Trimming took off 3 bases at V and 6 bases at J, with 14 bases between the two ends. In DNA form, the CDR3 reads TGCAGTGCTAGGGTGATATCAAGGCAGACCCAGTACTTC. Translation gives CSARVISRQTQYF.

This rearrangement joins TRBV5-6 to TRBJ1-4; D possibly corresponds to TRBD1 (6 bases). In germline, CDR1 is SGHDT, CDR2 YYEEEE. CDR3 length equals 13 residues. Deletions cut 4 bases from V and 7 bases from J, with 11 bases between. The CDR3 loop is CASSGGQPEKLFF. The CDR3 bases are TGTGCCAGCAGCGGAGGACAGCCTGAAAAACTGTTTTTT.

This clonotype turned up a few times. V is TRBV2 and J is TRBJ1-2; TRBD1 might be the D (5 bases). Germline assignment: CDR1 SNHLY and CDR2 FYNNEI. The ends were cut back, 0 bases at V and 0 bases at J, with 11 bases in the middle. The CDR3 loop spans 16 amino acids. Here the CDR3 reads CASSEAAPGANYGYTF. Written as DNA, the CDR3 is TGTGCCAGCAGTGAAGCTGCCCCGGGGGCTAACTATGGCTACACCTTC.

V is TRBV19 and J is TRBJ1-1; TRBD1 might be the D (5 bases). Germline V gene lookup returns CDR1 LNHDA and CDR2 SQIVND (reference sequence). V lost 3 bases and J lost 2, with 25 bases in between. CDR3 size: 19 residues. For the CDR3, the DNA is TGTGCCAGTAGTATCGACCTGAGGGACTTACCTCTAGTTAACACTGAAGCTTTCTTT. It yields the protein CASSIDLRDLPLVNTEAFF. The complete variable domain, with remaining parts taken from reference TRBV19 and TRBJ1-1, reads DGGITQSPKYLFRKEGQNVTLSCEQNLNHDAMYWYRQDPGQGLRLIYYSQIVNDFQKGDIAEGYSVSREKKESFPLTVTSAQKNPTAFYLCASSIDLRDLPLVNTEAFFGQGTRLTVV.

This clonotype was detected a few times. The chain links TRBV19 to TRBJ2-1; maybe TRBD1 (5 bases). The CDR3 contains 12 residues. From germline, CDR1 is LNHDA and CDR2 SQIVND (reference sequence). V lost 1 base, J lost 9 bases, and 7 bases lay in between. CDR3 sequence: CASSIAQGEQFF. The CDR3 DNA reads TGTGCCAGTAGTATAGCGCAGGGTGAGCAGTTCTTC.

Only one count was recorded for this clonotype. The chain uses TRBV28 and TRBJ2-3; possible D gene TRBD1, 5 bases. The CDR3 length is 18 residues. The ends were cut back, 7 bases at V and 1 base at J, with 24 bases in the middle. Looked up from germline, CDR1 is MDHEN and CDR2 is SYDVKM. Here the CDR3 DNA reads TGTGCCAGCACCTCTTCTATGTCCAGGGTAGGGCGCACAGATACGCAGTATTTT. The encoded protein is CASTSSMSRVGRTDTQYF.

The rearrangement links TRBV6-6 to TRBJ1-5; D gene ambiguous. This CDR3 spans 15 amino acids. The V gene's germline CDR1 is MNHNY and CDR2 SVGAGI (reference sequence). V was trimmed by 2 bases and J by 1 base, leaving 9 bases between them. The CDR3 nucleotides read TGTGCCAGCAGTTACGATCGGGGAAGCAATCAGCCCCAGCATTTT. Its protein is CASSYDRGSNQPQHF.

The chain is built from TRBV12-3 or TRBV12-4 and TRBJ2-1; 10 nucleotides align to TRBD2. This CDR3 region has 14 residues. V lost 4 bases and J lost 8; bases outside the gene matches: 5. Here the CDR3 reads CASSSSGGGHEQFF. The CDR3 DNA reads as TGTGCCAGCAGTTCTAGCGGGGGAGGGCATGAGCAGTTCTTC.

The sample holds a few counts of this clonotype. DNA of the CDR3: TGTGCCAGCAGCTTAGTCGGGACAGGGGTTCAGCCCCAGCATTTT. Protein: CASSLVGTGVQPQHF. V and J are TRBV7-6 and TRBJ1-5; 10 nucleotides match TRBD1. CDR1 and CDR2 from the germline V gene are SGHVS and FNYEAQ. Trimming took 1 base from V and 6 from J; bases not matched to a gene: 3. This CDR3 has 15 residues.

This clonotype came up a few times. V is TRBV7-9 and J is TRBJ1-1, with unresolved D. The V end was cut by 1 base, the J end by 5 bases, with 11 bases between. Germline values: CDR1 SEHNR, CDR2 FQNEAQ (reference sequence). The CDR3 sequence is 14 residues long. CDR3 loop: CASSLVSTMTEAFF. CDR3 bases: TGTGCCAGCAGCTTAGTTTCTACAATGACTGAAGCTTTCTTT.

The chain links TRBV2 to TRBJ2-1; TRBD2 matches 10 bases. Germline V lookup: CDR1 SNHLY, CDR2 FYNNEI. The CDR3 length is 16 residues. Trimming at V came to 6 bases and at J to 3 bases, leaving 8 bases not matched to a gene. CDR3 sequence reads: CASSPPSGGYYNEQFF. CDR3 nucleotide sequence: TGTGCCAGCAGCCCCCCTAGCGGGGGATACTACAATGAGCAGTTCTTC.